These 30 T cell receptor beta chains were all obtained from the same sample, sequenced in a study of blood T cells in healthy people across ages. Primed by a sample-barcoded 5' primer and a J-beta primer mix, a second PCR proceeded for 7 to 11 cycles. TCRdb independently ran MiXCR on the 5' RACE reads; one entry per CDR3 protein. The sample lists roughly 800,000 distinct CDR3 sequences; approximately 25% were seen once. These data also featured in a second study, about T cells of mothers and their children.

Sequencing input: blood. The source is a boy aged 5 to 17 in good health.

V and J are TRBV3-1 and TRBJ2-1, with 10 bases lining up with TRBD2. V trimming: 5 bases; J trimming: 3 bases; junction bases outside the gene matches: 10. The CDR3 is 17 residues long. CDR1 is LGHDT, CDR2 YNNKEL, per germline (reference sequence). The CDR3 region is CASSEALAGVSYNEQFF. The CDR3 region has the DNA TGTGCCAGCAGCGAAGCTCTAGCGGGAGTAAGCTACAATGAGCAGTTCTTC.

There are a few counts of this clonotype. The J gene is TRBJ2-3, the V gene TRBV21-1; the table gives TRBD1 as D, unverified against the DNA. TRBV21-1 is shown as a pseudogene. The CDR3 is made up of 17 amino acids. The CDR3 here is CASGKFEPLNRGDTQYF. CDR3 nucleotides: TGTGCCAGCGGCAAATTTGAGCCGCTCAACCGGGGAGATACGCAGTATTTT.

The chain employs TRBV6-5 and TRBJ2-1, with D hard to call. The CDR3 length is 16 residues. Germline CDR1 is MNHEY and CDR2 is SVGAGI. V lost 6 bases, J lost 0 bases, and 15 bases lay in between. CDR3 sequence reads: CASRPQALSSYNEQFF. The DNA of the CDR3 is TGTGCCAGCAGACCTCAGGCATTGAGCTCCTACAATGAGCAGTTCTTC.

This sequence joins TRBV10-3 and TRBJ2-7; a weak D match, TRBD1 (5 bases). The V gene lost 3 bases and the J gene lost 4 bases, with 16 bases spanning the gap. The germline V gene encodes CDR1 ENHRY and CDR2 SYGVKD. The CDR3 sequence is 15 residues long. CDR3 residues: CAISDPNQGRYEQYF. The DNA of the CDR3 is TGTGCCATCAGTGACCCGAACCAGGGAAGGTACGAGCAGTACTTC.

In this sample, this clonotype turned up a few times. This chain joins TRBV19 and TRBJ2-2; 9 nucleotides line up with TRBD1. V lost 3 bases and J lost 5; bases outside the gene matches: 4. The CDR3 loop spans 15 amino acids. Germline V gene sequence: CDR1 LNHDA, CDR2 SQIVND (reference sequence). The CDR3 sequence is CASSIAGTGTGELFF. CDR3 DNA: TGTGCCAGTAGTATCGCCGGGACAGGGACCGGGGAGCTGTTTTTT.

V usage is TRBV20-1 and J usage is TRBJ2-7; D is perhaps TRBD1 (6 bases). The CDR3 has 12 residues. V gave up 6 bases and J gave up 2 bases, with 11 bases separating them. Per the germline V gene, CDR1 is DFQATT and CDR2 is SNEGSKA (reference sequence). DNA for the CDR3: TGCAGTGCAGGGACAAAACCCTACGAGCAGTACTTC. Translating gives CSAGTKPYEQYF.

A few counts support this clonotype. CDR3 bases: TGTGCCACCAGTGCTGACTGGGACCAAGAGACCCAGTACTTC. Protein sequence: CATSADWDQETQYF. The rearrangement links TRBV24-1 to TRBJ2-5; D call uncertain. Trimming stripped 5 bases from V and 0 bases from J, with 9 bases between. The V gene's germline CDR1 is KGHDR and CDR2 SFDVKD. The CDR3 covers 14 residues.

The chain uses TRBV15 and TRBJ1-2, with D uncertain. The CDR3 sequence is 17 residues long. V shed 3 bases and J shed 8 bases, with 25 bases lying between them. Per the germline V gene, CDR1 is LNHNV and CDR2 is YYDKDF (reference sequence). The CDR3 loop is CATSRDLEWAQIGGYTF. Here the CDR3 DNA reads TGTGCCACCAGCAGGGACCTTGAATGGGCTCAAATCGGGGGCTACACCTTC.

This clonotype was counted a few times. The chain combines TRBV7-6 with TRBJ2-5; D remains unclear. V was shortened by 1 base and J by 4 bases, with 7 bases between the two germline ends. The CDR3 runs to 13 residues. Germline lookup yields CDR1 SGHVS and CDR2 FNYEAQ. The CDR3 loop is CASSLVWAETQYF. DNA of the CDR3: TGTGCCAGCAGCTTAGTCTGGGCAGAGACCCAGTACTTC.

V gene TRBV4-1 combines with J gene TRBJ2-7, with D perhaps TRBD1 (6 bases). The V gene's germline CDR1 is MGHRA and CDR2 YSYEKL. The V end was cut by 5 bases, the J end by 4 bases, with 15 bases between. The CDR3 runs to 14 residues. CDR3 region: CASSIRDKGYEQYF. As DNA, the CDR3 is TGCGCCAGCAGCATCCGGGACAAGGGTTACGAGCAGTACTTC.

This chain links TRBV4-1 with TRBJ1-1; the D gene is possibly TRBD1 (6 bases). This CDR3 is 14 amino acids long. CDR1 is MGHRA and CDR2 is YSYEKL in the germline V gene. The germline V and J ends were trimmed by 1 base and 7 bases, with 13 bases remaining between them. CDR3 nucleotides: TGCGCCAGCAGCCAAGGAACGGGGGCTTATGAAGCTTTCTTT. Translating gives CASSQGTGAYEAFF.

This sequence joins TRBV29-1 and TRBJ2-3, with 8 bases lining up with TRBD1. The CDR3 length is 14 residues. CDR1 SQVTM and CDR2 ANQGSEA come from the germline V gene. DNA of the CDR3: TGCAGTGGGATCCCGGGACAGGGCACAGATACGCAGTATTTT. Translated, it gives CSGIPGQGTDTQYF.

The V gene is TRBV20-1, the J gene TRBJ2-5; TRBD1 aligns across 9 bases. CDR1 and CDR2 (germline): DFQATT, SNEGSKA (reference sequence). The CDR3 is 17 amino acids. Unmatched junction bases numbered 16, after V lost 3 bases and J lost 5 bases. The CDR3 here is CSASTWGTGNMRETQYF. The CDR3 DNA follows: TGCAGTGCTAGTACTTGGGGGACAGGGAATATGAGGGAGACCCAGTACTTC.

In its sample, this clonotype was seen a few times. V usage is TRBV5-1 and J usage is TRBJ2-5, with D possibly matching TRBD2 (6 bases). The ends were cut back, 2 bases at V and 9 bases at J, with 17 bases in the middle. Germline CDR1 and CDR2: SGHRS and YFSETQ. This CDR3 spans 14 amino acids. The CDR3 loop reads CASSLIAAPAAQYF. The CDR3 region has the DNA TGCGCCAGCAGCTTAATAGCGGCCCCAGCGGCCCAGTACTTC.

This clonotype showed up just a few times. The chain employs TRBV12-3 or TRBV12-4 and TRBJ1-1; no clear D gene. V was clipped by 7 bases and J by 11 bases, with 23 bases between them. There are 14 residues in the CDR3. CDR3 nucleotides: TGTGCCAGCATCAACGGAGGCGGCCCGACAACGGCTTTCTTT. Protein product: CASINGGGPTTAFF.

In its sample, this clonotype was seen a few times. In DNA form, the CDR3 reads TGCGCCAGCAGCTTTAGTACTAGCGGAGGCGGGAAGCAGTTCTTC. Translation: CASSFSTSGGGKQFF. V usage is TRBV5-1 and J usage is TRBJ2-1, with 8 bases that match TRBD2. This CDR3 has 15 residues. Trimming at V came to 2 bases and at J to 11 bases, leaving 12 bases not matched to a gene. In germline, CDR1 is SGHRS, CDR2 YFSETQ.

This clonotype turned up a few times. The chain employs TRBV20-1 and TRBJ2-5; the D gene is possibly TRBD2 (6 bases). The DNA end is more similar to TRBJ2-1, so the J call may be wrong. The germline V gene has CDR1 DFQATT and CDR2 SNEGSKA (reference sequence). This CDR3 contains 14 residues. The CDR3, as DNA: TGCAGTGCTAGAAACCCCCGGGACTCCAATGAGCAGTTCTTC. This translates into CSARNPRDSNEQFF.

Written as DNA, the CDR3 is TGCAGTGCTAGACTCCCGGGAACCTCCGCCAAAAACATTCAGTACTTC. Residues: CSARLPGTSAKNIQYF. This sequence joins TRBV20-1 and TRBJ2-4, with D possibly TRBD2 on 5 matching bases. CDR3 length: 16 amino acids. Germline CDR1 reads DFQATT; CDR2 reads SNEGSKA (reference sequence). V was shortened by 2 bases and J by 1 base, with 15 bases between the two germline ends.

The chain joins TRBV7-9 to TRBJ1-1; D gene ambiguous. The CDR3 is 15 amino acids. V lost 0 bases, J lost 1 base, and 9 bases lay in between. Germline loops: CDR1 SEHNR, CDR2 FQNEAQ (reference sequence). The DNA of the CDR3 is TGTGCCAGCAGCTTAGCCGGGTCCGGGAACACTGAAGCTTTCTTT. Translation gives CASSLAGSGNTEAFF.

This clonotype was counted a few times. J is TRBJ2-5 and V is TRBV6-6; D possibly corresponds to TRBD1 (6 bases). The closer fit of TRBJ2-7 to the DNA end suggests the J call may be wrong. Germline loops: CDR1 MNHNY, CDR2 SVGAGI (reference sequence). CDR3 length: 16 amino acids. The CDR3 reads CASSYSQAGEGYEQYF. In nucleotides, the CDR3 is TGTGCCAGCAGTTACTCGCAGGCAGGGGAAGGGTACGAGCAGTACTTC.

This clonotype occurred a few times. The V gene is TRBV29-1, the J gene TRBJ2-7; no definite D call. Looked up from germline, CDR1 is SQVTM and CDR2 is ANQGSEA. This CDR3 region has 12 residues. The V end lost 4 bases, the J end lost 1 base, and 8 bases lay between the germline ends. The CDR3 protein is CSVVYSSYEQYF. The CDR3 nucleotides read TGCAGCGTTGTTTACAGTTCCTACGAGCAGTACTTC.

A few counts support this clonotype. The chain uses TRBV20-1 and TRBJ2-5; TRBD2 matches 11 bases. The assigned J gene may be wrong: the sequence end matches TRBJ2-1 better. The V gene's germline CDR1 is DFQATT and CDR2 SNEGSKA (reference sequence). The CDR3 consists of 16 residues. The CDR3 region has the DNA TGCAGTGCTAGAGACTTAACTAGCGGGAGTGTAAATGAGCAGTTCTTC. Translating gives CSARDLTSGSVNEQFF.

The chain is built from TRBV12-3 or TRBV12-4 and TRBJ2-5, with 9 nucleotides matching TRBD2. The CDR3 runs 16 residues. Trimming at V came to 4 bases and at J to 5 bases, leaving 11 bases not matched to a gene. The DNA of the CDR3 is TGTGCCAGCAGTTCCGGGGCGGGAGGGCGGATTGAGACCCAGTACTTC. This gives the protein CASSSGAGGRIETQYF.

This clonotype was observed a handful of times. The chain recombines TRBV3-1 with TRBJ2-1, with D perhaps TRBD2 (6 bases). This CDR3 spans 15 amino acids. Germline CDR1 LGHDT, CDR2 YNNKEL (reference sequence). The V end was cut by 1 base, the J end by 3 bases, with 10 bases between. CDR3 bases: TGTGCCAGCAGCCAAGTGAGGGAGGTCTACAATGAGCAGTTCTTC. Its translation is CASSQVREVYNEQFF.

The CDR3 reads CSVDPLSKGGMNTEAFF. Written as DNA, the CDR3 is TGCAGCGTTGATCCCCTTTCAAAGGGCGGTATGAACACTGAAGCTTTCTTT. V gene TRBV29-1 combines with J gene TRBJ1-1; no definite D call. The germline CDR1 and CDR2 sequences are SQVTM and ANQGSEA. This CDR3 spans 17 amino acids. Trimming left V 3 bases short and J 0 bases short, with 20 bases between.

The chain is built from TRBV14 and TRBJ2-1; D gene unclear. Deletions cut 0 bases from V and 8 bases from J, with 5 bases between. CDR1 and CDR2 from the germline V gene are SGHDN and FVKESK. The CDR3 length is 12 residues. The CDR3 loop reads CASSQEAYEQFF. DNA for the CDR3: TGTGCCAGCAGCCAAGAAGCATATGAGCAGTTCTTC.

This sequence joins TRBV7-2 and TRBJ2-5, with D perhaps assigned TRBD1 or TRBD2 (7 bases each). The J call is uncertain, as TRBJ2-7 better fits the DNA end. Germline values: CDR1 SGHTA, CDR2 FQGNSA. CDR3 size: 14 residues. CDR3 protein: CASSFRRGGYEQYF. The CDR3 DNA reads TGTGCCAGCAGCTTCCGCAGGGGGGGCTACGAGCAGTACTTC.

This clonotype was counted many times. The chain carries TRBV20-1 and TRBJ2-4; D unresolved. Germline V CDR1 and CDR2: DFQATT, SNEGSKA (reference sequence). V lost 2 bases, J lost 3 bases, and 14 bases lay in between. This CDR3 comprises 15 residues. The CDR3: CSARRPTDGKNIQYF. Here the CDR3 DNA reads TGCAGTGCTAGACGGCCGACCGACGGCAAAAACATTCAGTACTTC.

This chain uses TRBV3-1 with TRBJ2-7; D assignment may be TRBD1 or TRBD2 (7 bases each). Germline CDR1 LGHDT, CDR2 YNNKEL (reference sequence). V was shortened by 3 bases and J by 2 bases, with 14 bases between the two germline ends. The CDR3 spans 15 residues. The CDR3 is CASSQPGGAAYEQYF. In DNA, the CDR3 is TGTGCCAGCAGCCAGCCAGGGGGGGCCGCCTACGAGCAGTACTTC.

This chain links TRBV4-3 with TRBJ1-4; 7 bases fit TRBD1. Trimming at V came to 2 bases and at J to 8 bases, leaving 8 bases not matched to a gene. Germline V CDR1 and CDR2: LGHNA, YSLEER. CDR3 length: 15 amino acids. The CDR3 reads CASSQPGTAAEKLFF. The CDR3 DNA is TGCGCCAGCAGCCAACCCGGGACAGCGGCGGAAAAACTGTTTTTT.